The source of this TCR beta chain is a study of T cells after posttransplantation cyclophosphamide. Study-level points and caveats: Donor CD8+ memory clones often dominated recipient blood repertoires at later times. Blood and skin or GI T cell repertoires showed limited TRB overlap.

The CDR3 totals 15 residues. Germline values: CDR1 SGHRS, CDR2 YFSETQ. V was pared by 5 bases and J by 3 bases, with 18 bases between. Note on this clone: Its antigen is as yet unknown.

Repertoires were generated with immunoSEQ multiplex PCR, while TCRdb's copy carries only in-frame clones and drops some. The sample has roughly 18,000 clones; around 78% are singletons. Peripheral blood was collected from the related graft donor on the marrow donation day. This TCR derives from a man between 25 and 39 years old in good health and a related stem cell transplant donor. The specimen was memory CD4+ T cells sorted from blood. The chain links TRBV5-1 to TRBJ2-7; tentatively, D is TRBD1 (6 bases). The CDR3 sequence: CASRVGGLDFYEQYF. The CDR3 DNA sequence: TGCGCCAGCAGGGTAGGGGGTCTCGATTTCTACGAGCAGTACTTC.